The source of this T cell receptor beta chain is a study of blood T cell repertoires in COVID-19. About the study: Samples representing acute and convalescent COVID-19 were sourced from the United States, Italy and Spain.

This CDR3 is 13 amino acids long. Germline lookup yields CDR1 MNHEY and CDR2 SVGAGI. The ends lost 8 bases at V and 6 bases at J; junction bases unmatched: 9. Methods used by the authors: Amplified reference gene primers provided the basis for estimating nucleated cell counts. The table came from immunoSEQ multiplex PCR; TCRdb's copy has only in-frame clones and leaves some out. V, J and clone size are those of that table, while D and trimming were read from the DNA. Of a few hundred thousand clones in the sample, over 85% were seen once. The chain employs TRBV6-5 and TRBJ1-2, with TRBD1 matching 7 bases. Sequenced sample: peripheral blood. This clonotype was sampled from a woman in her thirties with COVID-19, enrolled during active disease. The CDR3 loop is CASSQLGQNGYTF. The CDR3 DNA follows: TGTGCCAGCTCTCAATTGGGACAGAATGGCTACACCTTC.